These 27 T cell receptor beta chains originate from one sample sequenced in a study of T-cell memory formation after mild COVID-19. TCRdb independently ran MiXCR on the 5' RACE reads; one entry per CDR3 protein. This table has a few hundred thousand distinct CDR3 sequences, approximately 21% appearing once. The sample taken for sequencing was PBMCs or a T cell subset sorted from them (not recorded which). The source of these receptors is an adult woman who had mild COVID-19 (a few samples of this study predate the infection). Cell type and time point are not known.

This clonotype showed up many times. The CDR3 here is CASSSFWAADPEEQYF. The DNA for the CDR3 is TGCGCCAGCAGCTCCTTCTGGGCAGCGGACCCTGAGGAGCAGTACTTC. The chain recombines TRBV5-1 with TRBJ2-7; D might be TRBD2 (5 bases). The V gene lost 3 bases and the J gene lost 7 bases, with 23 bases spanning the gap. The germline gives CDR1 SGHRS, CDR2 YFSETQ. CDR3 length: 16 amino acids.

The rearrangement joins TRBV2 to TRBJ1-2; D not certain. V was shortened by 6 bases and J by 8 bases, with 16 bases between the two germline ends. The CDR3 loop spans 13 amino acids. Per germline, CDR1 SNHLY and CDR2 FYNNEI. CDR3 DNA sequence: TGTGCCAGCAGGGAGAGGGCGACTGGGGGCTACACCTTC. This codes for CASRERATGGYTF.

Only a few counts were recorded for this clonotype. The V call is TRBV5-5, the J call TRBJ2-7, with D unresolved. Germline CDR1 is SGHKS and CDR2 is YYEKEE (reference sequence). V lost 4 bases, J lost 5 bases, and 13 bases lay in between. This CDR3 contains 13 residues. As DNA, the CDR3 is TGTGCCAGCAGCCCGGGTGTATCGAACGAGCAGTACTTC. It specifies CASSPGVSNEQYF. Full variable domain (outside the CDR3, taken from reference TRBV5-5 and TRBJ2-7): DAGVTQSPTHLIKTRGQQVTLRCSPISGHKSVSWYQQVLGQGPQFIFQYYEKEERGRGNFPDRFSARQFPNYSSELNVNALLLGDSALYLCASSPGVSNEQYFGPGTRLTVT.

This CDR3 is CASSSPPGGGAQETQYF. The CDR3 coding sequence is TGTGCCAGCAGTTCCCCGCCGGGTGGCGGGGCCCAAGAGACCCAGTACTTC. J is TRBJ2-5 and V is TRBV12-3 or TRBV12-4; D possibly corresponds to TRBD2 (6 bases). The CDR3 has 17 amino acids. Trimming cost V 4 bases and J 1 base, with 19 bases left between them.

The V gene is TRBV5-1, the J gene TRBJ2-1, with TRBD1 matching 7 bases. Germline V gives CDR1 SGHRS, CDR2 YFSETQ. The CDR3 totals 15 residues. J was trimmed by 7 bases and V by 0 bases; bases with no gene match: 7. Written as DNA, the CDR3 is TGCGCCAGCAGCTTGGAGGGGGCCGACGCAAATGAGCAGTTCTTC. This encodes CASSLEGADANEQFF.

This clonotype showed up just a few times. The CDR3 loop is CASSAGQAGTDTQYF. CDR3 nucleotide sequence: TGCGCCAGCAGCGCCGGACAGGCGGGGACAGATACGCAGTATTTT. The chain has TRBV5-1 and TRBJ2-3; D may be TRBD1 (7 bases). From germline, CDR1 is SGHRS and CDR2 YFSETQ. This CDR3 spans 15 amino acids. V lost 4 bases to trimming and J lost 3 bases, with 15 bases between them.

The CDR3 spells CRTPGVGGGAFF. In nucleotides, the CDR3 is TGCAGAACGCCGGGGGTCGGAGGGGGGGCTTTCTTT. The V call is TRBV20-1, the J call TRBJ1-1; perhaps TRBD1 as D (6 bases). The CDR3 covers 12 residues. CDR1 is DFQATT and CDR2 is SNEGSKA in the germline V gene (reference sequence).

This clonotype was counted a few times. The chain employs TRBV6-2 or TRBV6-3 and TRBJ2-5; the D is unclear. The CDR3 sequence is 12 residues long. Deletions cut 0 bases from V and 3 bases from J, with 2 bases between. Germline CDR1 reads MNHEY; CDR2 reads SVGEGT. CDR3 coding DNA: TGTGCCAGCAGTTACTCGGAAGAGACCCAGTACTTC. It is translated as CASSYSEETQYF.

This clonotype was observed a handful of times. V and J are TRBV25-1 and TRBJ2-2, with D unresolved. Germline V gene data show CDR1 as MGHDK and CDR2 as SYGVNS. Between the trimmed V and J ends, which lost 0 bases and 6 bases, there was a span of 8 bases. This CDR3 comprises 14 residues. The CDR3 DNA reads TGTGCCAGCAGTGAATATCCAGGCCCCGGGGAGCTGTTTTTT. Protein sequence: CASSEYPGPGELFF.

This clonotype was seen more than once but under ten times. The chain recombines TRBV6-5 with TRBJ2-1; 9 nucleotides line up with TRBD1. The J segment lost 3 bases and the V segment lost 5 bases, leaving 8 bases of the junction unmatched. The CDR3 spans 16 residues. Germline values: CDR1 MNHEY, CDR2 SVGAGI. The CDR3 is CASSHRRTGDYNEQFF. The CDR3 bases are TGTGCCAGCAGTCACAGAAGGACAGGGGACTACAATGAGCAGTTCTTC.

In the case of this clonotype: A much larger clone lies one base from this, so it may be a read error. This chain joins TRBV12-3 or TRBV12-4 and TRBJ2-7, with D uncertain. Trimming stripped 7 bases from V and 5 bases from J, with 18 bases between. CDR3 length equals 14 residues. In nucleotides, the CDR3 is TGTGCCAGCACTTTCAGTTCGGGTCGTGACGAGCAGTACTTC. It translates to CASTFSSGRDEQYF.

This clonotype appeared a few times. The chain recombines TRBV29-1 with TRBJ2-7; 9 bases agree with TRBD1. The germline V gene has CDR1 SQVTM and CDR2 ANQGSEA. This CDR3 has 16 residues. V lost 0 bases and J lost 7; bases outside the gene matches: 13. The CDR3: CSVEDKKTGGLREQYF. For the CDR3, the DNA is TGCAGCGTTGAAGATAAGAAGACAGGGGGGTTGAGAGAGCAGTACTTC.

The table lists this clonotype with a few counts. CDR3: CASFRGQGIVGYTF. The CDR3 nucleotides read TGTGCCTCGTTTAGAGGTCAGGGAATTGTGGGCTACACCTTC. The chain couples TRBV2 to TRBJ1-2; D possibly corresponds to TRBD1 (5 bases). CDR1 and CDR2 from the germline V gene are SNHLY and FYNNEI. Trimming cost V 11 bases and J 8 bases, with 24 bases left between them. The CDR3 runs to 14 residues.

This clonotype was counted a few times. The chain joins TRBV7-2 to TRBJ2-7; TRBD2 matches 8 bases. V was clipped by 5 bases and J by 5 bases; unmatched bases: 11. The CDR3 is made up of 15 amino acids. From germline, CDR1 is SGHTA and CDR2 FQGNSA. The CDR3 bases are TGTGCCAGCAGCCCATCGGGGGGGGTTCCGGACGAGCAGTACTTC. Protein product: CASSPSGGVPDEQYF.

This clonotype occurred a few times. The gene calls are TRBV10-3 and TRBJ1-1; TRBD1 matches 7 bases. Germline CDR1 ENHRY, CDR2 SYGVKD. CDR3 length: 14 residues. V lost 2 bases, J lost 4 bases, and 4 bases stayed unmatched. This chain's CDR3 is CAISEHRGGTEAFF. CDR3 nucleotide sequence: TGTGCCATCAGTGAGCACAGGGGTGGCACTGAAGCTTTCTTT.

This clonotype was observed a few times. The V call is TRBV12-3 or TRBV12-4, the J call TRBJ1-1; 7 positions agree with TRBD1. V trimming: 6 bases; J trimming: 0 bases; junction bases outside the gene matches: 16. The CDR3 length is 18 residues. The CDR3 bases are TGTGCCAGCAGCCCGAGGGGGACAGCAACGCCATTGAACACTGAAGCTTTCTTT. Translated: CASSPRGTATPLNTEAFF.

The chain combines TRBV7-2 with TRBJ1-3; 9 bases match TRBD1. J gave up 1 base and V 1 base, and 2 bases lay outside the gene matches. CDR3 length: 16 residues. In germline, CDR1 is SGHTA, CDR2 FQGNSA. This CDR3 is CASSLDRGRSGNTIYF. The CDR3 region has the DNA TGTGCCAGCAGCTTAGACAGGGGGCGGTCTGGAAACACCATATATTTT.

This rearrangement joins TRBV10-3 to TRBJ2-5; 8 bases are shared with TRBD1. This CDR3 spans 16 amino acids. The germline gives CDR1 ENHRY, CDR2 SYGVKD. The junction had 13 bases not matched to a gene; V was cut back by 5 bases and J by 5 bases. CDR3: CAISTSAGGPWETQYF. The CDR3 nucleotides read TGTGCCATCAGTACCTCAGCAGGGGGCCCATGGGAGACCCAGTACTTC.

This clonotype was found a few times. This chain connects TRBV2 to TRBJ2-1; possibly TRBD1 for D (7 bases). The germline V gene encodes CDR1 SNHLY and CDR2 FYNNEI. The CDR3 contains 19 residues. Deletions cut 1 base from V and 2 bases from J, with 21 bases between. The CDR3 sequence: CASSEVFLVGGQTYNEQFF. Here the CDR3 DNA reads TGTGCCAGCAGTGAAGTCTTTCTAGTCGGGGGACAGACCTACAATGAGCAGTTCTTC.

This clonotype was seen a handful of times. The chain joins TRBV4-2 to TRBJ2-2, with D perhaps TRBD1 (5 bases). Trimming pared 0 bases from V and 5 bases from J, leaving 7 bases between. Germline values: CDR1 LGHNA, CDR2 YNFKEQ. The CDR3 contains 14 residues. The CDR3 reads CASSQDGATGELFF. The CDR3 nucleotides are TGTGCCAGCAGCCAAGATGGGGCGACCGGGGAGCTGTTTTTT.

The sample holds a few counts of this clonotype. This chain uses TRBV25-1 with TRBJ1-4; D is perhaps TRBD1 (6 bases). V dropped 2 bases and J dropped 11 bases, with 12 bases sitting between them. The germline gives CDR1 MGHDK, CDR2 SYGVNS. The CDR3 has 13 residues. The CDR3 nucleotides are TGTGCCAGCAGTGAAGAGGGACATAGGAAACTGTTTTTT. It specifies CASSEEGHRKLFF.

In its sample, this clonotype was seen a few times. The CDR3 nucleotides are TGTGCCAGCAGAACTTCGACAGGGGGGTCCCACAATGAGCAGTTCTTC. This translates into CASRTSTGGSHNEQFF. The chain has TRBV12-3 or TRBV12-4 and TRBJ2-1, with 9 bases matching TRBD1. This CDR3 has 16 amino acids. V shed 6 bases, J shed 5 bases, and the junction held 11 bases outside the gene matches.

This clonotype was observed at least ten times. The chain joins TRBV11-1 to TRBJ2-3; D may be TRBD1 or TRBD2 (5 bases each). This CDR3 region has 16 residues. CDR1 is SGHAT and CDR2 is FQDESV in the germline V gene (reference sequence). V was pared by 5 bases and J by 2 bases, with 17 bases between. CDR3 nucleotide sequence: TGTGCCAGCAGCCGTATGTACGGGACCCACACAGATACGCAGTATTTT. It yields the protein CASSRMYGTHTDTQYF.

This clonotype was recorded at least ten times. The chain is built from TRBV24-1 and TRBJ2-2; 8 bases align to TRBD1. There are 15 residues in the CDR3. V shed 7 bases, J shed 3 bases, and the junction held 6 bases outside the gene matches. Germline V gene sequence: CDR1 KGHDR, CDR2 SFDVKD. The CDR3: CATSWTGLDTGELFF. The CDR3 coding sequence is TGTGCCACCAGCTGGACAGGGCTTGACACCGGGGAGCTGTTTTTT.

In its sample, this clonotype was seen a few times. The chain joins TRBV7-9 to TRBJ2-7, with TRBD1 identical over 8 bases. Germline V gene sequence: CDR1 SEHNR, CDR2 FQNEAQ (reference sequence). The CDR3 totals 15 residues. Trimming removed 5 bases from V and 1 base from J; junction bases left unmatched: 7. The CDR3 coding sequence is TGTGCCAGCAGCACCCAGGGGGCGATGTCCTACGAGCAGTACTTC. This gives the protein CASSTQGAMSYEQYF.

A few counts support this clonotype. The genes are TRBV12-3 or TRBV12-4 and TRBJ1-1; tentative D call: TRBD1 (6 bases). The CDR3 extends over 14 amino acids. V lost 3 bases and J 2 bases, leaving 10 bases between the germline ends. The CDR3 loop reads CASSFQGINTEAFF. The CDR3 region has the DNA TGTGCCAGCAGTTTTCAGGGGATTAACACTGAAGCTTTCTTT.

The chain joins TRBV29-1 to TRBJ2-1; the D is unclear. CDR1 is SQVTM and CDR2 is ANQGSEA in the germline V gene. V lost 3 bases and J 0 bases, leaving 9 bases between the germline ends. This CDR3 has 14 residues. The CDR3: CSVDGGTSYNEQFF. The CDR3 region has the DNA TGCAGCGTTGACGGCGGTACCTCCTACAATGAGCAGTTCTTC.